Below are 3 T cell receptor beta chains sequenced from a single sample in a study of T cell responses to AZD1222 COVID-19 vaccine. Assay: immunoSEQ multiplex PCR; the TCRdb copy retains only in-frame clones and omits some. The table includes 60,000 to 95,000 clones, around 86% detected once. The sample here was peripheral blood, taken 28 days after the second AZD1222 dose. The receptor source for this set is an adult who received the AZD1222 COVID-19 vaccine.

The chain employs TRBV28 and TRBJ2-3, with TRBD2 identical over 11 bases. In germline, CDR1 is MDHEN, CDR2 SYDVKM. CDR3 size: 16 residues. Trimming took 6 bases from V and 3 from J; bases not matched to a gene: 8. The CDR3 nucleotides read TGTGCCAGCAGGCCAACTAGCGGGGGAATAACAGATACGCAGTATTTT. It is translated as CASRPTSGGITDTQYF.

This rearrangement joins TRBV5-1 to TRBJ2-7; 9 bases map to TRBD1. V was pared by 3 bases and J by 5 bases, with 15 bases of the junction left unmatched. Germline assignment: CDR1 SGHRS and CDR2 YFSETQ. The CDR3 extends over 17 amino acids. CDR3 DNA: TGCGCCAGCAGCTACCAGGCACCAACAGGGGGCGCGAACGAGCAGTACTTC. This encodes CASSYQAPTGGANEQYF.

The chain carries TRBV19 and TRBJ2-3; D might be TRBD1 or TRBD2, each matching 5 bases. The CDR3 has 14 amino acids. With 3 bases removed from V and 5 bases from J, the gap between germline ends came to 12 bases. Germline V lookup: CDR1 LNHDA, CDR2 SQIVND (reference sequence). The CDR3 spells CASSISSGRDTQYF. For the CDR3, the DNA is TGTGCCAGTAGTATTTCGTCAGGGAGAGATACGCAGTATTTT.